This entry lists 6 T cell receptor beta chains sequenced from one sample in a study of T cell changes during pregnancy in multiple sclerosis. Sequencing was performed with immunoSEQ multiplex PCR; in TCRdb, only in-frame clones are kept and a portion is missing. In the table there are under 80,000 clones, around 90% of which are singletons. The sample consisted of peripheral blood, taken after pregnancy. The origin of the receptors is a female donor in good health, enrolled as a control in a pregnancy study.

The gene calls are TRBV19 and TRBJ2-6; D possibly corresponds to TRBD1 (5 bases). CDR1 is LNHDA, CDR2 SQIVND, per germline (reference sequence). The V end was cut by 4 bases, the J end by 0 bases, with 10 bases between. The CDR3 consists of 16 residues. CDR3 sequence reads: CASSSQGTSGANVLTF. CDR3 sequence (DNA): TGTGCCAGTAGTAGTCAGGGAACCTCTGGGGCCAACGTCCTGACTTTC.

The J gene is TRBJ2-3, the V gene TRBV29-1; D is possibly TRBD2 (6 bases). V lost 1 base, J lost 2 bases, and 10 bases lay in between. From germline, CDR1 is SQVTM and CDR2 ANQGSEA. This CDR3 has 14 residues. In nucleotides, the CDR3 is TGCAGCGTTGAAGGAGGGACTTCCACAGATACGCAGTATTTT. This translates into CSVEGGTSTDTQYF.

The V gene is TRBV27, the J gene TRBJ2-1; TRBD1 aligns across 8 bases. Germline lookup yields CDR1 MNHEY and CDR2 SMNVEV (reference sequence). V shed 3 bases, J shed 6 bases, and the junction held 10 bases outside the gene matches. This CDR3 comprises 16 residues. The CDR3 DNA follows: TGTGCCAGCAGTTTTCTACCTTCGACAGGGGCCAATGAGCAGTTCTTC. Encoded protein: CASSFLPSTGANEQFF.

The V and J genes are TRBV6-5 and TRBJ1-5, with unresolved D. The CDR3 has 14 residues. Germline V gene data show CDR1 as MNHEY and CDR2 as SVGAGI. Trimming took off 0 bases at V and 7 bases at J, with 10 bases between the two ends. CDR3 in amino acids: CASSYSTGGQPQHF. As DNA, the CDR3 is TGTGCCAGCAGTTACTCGACGGGTGGGCAGCCCCAGCATTTT.

The rearrangement links TRBV7-2 to TRBJ1-3, with unresolved D. There are 13 residues in the CDR3. Germline assignment: CDR1 SGHTA and CDR2 FQGNSA. Trimming left V 6 bases short and J 1 base short, with 7 bases between. The CDR3 DNA follows: TGTGCCAGCAGGGGCCAGTCTGGAAACACCATATATTTT. Its translation is CASRGQSGNTIYF.

The chain couples TRBV27 to TRBJ2-7, with 9 bases identical to TRBD1. Germline loops: CDR1 MNHEY, CDR2 SMNVEV (reference sequence). The CDR3 totals 13 residues. Trimming took 3 bases from V and 5 from J; bases not matched to a gene: 2. The CDR3 spells CASSLGQGNEQYF. CDR3 in DNA: TGTGCCAGCAGTTTGGGACAGGGAAACGAGCAGTACTTC.